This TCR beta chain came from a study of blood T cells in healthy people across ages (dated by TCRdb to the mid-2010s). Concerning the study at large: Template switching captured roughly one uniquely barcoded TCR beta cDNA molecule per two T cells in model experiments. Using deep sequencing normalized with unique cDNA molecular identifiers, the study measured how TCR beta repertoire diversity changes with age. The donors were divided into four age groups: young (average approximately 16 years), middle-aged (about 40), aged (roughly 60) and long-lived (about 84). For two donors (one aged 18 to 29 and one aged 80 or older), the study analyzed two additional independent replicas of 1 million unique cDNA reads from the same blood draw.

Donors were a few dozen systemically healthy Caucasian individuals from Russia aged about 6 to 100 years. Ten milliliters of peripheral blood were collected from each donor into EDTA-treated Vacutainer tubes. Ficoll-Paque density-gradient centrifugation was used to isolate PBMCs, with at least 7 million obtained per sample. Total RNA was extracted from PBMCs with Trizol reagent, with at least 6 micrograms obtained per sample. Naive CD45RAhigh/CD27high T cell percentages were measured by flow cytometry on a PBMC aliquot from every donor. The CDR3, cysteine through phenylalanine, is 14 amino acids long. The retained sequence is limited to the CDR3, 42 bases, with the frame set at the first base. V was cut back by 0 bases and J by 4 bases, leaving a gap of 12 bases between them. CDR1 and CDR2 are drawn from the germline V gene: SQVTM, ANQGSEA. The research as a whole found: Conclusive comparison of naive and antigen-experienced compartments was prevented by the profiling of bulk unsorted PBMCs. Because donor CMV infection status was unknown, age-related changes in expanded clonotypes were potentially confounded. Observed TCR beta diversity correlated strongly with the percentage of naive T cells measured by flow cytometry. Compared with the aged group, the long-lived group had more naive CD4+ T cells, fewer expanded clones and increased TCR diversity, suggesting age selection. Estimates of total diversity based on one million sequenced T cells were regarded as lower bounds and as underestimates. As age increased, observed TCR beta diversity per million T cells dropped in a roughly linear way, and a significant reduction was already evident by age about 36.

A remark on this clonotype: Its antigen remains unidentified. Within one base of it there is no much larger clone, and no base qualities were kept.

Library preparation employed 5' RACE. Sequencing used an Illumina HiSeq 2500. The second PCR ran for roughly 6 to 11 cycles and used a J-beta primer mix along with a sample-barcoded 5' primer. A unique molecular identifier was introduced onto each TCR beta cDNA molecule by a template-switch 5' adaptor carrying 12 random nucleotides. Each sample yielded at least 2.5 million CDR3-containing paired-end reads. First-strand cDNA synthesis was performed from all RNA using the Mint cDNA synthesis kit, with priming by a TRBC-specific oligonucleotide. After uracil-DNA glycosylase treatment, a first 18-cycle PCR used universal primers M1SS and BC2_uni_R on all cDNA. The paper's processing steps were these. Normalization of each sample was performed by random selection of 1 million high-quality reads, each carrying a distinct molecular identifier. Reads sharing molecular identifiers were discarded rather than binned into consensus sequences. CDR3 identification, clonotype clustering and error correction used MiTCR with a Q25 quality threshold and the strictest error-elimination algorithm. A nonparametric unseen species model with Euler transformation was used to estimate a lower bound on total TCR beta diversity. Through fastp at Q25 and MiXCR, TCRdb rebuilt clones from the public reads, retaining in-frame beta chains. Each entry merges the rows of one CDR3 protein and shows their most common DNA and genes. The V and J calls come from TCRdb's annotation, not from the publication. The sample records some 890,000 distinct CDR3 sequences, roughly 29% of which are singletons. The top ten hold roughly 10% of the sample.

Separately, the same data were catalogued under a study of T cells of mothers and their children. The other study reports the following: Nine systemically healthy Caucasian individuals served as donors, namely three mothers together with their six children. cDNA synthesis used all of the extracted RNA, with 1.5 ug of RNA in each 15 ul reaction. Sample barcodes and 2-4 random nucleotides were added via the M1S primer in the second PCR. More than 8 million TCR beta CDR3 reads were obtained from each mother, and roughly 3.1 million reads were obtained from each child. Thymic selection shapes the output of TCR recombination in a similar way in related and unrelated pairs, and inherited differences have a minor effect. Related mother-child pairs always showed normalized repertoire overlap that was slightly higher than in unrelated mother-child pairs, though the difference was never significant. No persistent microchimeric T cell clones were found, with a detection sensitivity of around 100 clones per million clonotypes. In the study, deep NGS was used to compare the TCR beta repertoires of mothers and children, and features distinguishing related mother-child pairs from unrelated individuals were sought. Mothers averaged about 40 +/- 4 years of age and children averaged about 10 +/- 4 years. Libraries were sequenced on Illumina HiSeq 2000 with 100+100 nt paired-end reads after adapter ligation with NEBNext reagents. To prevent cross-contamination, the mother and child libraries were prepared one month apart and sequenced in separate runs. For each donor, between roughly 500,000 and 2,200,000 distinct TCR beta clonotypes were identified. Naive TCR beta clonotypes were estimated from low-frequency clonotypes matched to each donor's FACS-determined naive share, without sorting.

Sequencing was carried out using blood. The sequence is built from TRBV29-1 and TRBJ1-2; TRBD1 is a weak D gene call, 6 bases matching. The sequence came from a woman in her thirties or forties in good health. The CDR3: CSVEDTGTSYGYTF. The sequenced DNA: TGCAGCGTTGAAGATACAGGGACGAGCTATGGCTACACCTTC.